The rows below give T cell receptor beta chains drawn from one sample of a study of vaccination and CD4 T cells after COVID-19. Their antigens are not known. TCRdb fed the PCR reads into MiXCR, producing one record per CDR3 protein. This table holds about 26,000 distinct CDR3 sequences, 40% to 55% found once. Here the sequenced sample was CD4+ T cells from blood, cultured in vitro, taken before SARS-CoV-2 vaccination. These receptors were taken from a human donor who received a COVID-19 vaccine. Each CDR3 is given with its conserved first and last residue. Fields, in order: V gene, clone size, D gene, J gene, CDR3 protein, CDR3 DNA. D genes are given only for firm matches. Rows give clone size only sometimes, using once, few, many, or a class for an expanded clone.

TRBV5-1	NA	TRBD1	TRBJ2-1	CASSLLRGPDNEQFF	TGCGCCAGCAGCCTGTTGAGGGGGCCCGACAATGAGCAGTTCTTC
TRBV19	NA	TRBD2	TRBJ2-4	CASSPGLAGGLRNIQYF	TGTGCCAGTAGTCCGGGCCTAGCGGGGGGGCTGAGAAACATTCAGTACTTC
TRBV20-1	few	NA	TRBJ1-2	CSASLGNYGYTF	TGCAGTGCTAGTTTAGGGAACTATGGCTACACCTTC
TRBV6-1	NA	NA	TRBJ1-2	CASSQADARGYTF	TGTGCCAGCAGTCAAGCCGACGCGAGGGGCTACACCTTC
TRBV30	few	NA	TRBJ1-2	CAWSVGLNGVYTF	TGTGCCTGGAGTGTTGGACTGAATGGTGTCTACACCTTC
TRBV6-1	NA	TRBD1	TRBJ2-7	CASSDGPGTGIFYEQYF	TGTGCCAGCAGCGATGGGCCTGGGACAGGGATATTTTACGAGCAGTACTTC
TRBV10-3	once	NA	TRBJ1-2	CAISGLSGSGYTF	TGTGCCATCAGTGGATTATCGGGATCTGGCTACACCTTC
TRBV6-5	NA	TRBD1	TRBJ1-2	CVSSYRDRVTGYTF	TGTGTCAGCAGTTACCGGGACAGGGTTACTGGCTACACCTTC
TRBV7-9	medium-sized	NA	TRBJ2-3	CASSSSADTQYF	TGTGCCAGCAGCTCCTCCGCAGATACGCAGTATTTT
TRBV28	few	TRBD1	TRBJ1-2	CASSLWTGNDGYTF	TGTGCCAGTAGCCTTTGGACAGGGAACGATGGCTACACCTTC
TRBV12-3/TRBV12-4	NA	NA	TRBJ2-7	CASNRGASSYEQYF	TGTGCCAGCAATCGCGGTGCTTCCTCCTACGAGCAGTACTTC
TRBV20-1	NA	TRBD1	TRBJ1-5	CSVSSGGGNQPQHF	TGCAGTGTTTCCTCAGGGGGCGGCAATCAGCCCCAGCATTTT
TRBV5-6	NA	NA	TRBJ1-5	CASSPWGMLGNQPQHF	TGTGCCAGCAGCCCCTGGGGGATGTTGGGCAATCAGCCCCAGCATTTT
TRBV3-1	NA	NA	TRBJ1-2	CASSREPSWVHYTF	TGTGCCAGCAGCCGCGAGCCCTCCTGGGTTCACTACACCTTC
TRBV2	NA	TRBD2	TRBJ2-1	CASRLRTSGSYNEQFF	TGTGCCAGCAGATTAAGGACTAGCGGCTCCTACAATGAGCAGTTCTTC
TRBV4-2	few	NA	TRBJ1-2	CASSQEGNYGYTF	TGTGCCAGCAGCCAAGAGGGCAACTATGGCTACACCTTC
TRBV6-5	NA	TRBD1	TRBJ2-2	CASSDSTGVGTGELFF	TGTGCCAGCAGTGACTCGACAGGGGTGGGCACCGGGGAGCTGTTTTTT
TRBV10-1	few	NA	TRBJ1-2	CANRGGRIHGYTF	TGCGCCAACCGGGGGGGAAGAATCCATGGCTACACCTTC
TRBV5-1	few	NA	TRBJ2-5	CASSLSHRRQETQYF	TGCGCCAGCAGCTTGTCCCACAGGCGCCAAGAGACCCAGTACTTC
TRBV12-5	once	TRBD1	TRBJ1-1	CASGLGTGGDTEAFF	TGTGCTAGTGGTTTGGGGACAGGGGGTGACACTGAAGCTTTCTTT
TRBV10-1	NA	NA	TRBJ2-3	CASSALGWDTQYF	TGCGCCAGCAGTGCCCTGGGCTGGGATACGCAGTATTTT
TRBV12-5	NA	NA	TRBJ2-3	CASGQITDTQYF	TGTGCTAGTGGTCAAATCACAGATACGCAGTATTTT
TRBV30	NA	TRBD1	TRBJ1-4	CAWSRGTLNEKLFF	TGTGCCTGGAGCAGGGGGACCCTAAATGAAAAACTGTTTTTT
TRBV20-1	NA	TRBD2	TRBJ2-3	CSAAHYSGGQESDTQYF	TGCAGTGCCGCGCATTATAGCGGGGGGCAAGAATCAGATACGCAGTATTTT
TRBV6-1	NA	NA	TRBJ1-2	CASSPLLYGYTF	TGTGCCAGCAGTCCGCTTCTCTATGGCTACACCTTC
TRBV7-9	NA	NA	TRBJ1-1	CASSLELYTEAFF	TGTGCCAGCAGCCTAGAGCTTTACACTGAAGCTTTCTTT
TRBV24-1	NA	NA	TRBJ2-5	CATSWSGEETQYF	TGTGCCACCAGTTGGTCCGGGGAAGAGACCCAGTACTTC
TRBV30	NA	TRBD1	TRBJ2-7	CAWTPDRGNYEQYF	TGTGCCTGGACTCCCGACAGGGGGAACTACGAGCAGTACTTC
TRBV12-5	NA	NA	TRBJ1-5	CASQGMNQPQHF	TGTGCTAGTCAGGGCATGAATCAGCCCCAGCATTTT
TRBV2	NA	NA	TRBJ2-5	CASTEGRMETQYF	TGTGCCAGCACCGAGGGTAGGATGGAGACCCAGTACTTC
TRBV19	NA	TRBD1	TRBJ2-5	CASARAGGWTQYF	TGTGCCAGTGCCCGGGCAGGGGGTTGGACCCAGTACTTC
TRBV6-5	NA	TRBD1	TRBJ2-7	CASSYLYRGSYEQYF	TGTGCCAGCAGTTACTTATACAGGGGGTCCTACGAGCAGTACTTC
TRBV7-6	NA	NA	TRBJ2-7	CASSLGTGPLYEQYF	TGTGCCAGCAGCTTAGGAACAGGACCCCTCTACGAGCAGTACTTC
TRBV23-1	few	NA	TRBJ1-1	CASSHSRGGNTEAFF	TGCGCCAGCAGTCATTCAAGGGGTGGCAACACTGAAGCTTTCTTT
TRBV7-8	NA	NA	TRBJ1-1	CASSLGGFGSGEAFF	TGTGCCAGCAGCTTGGGGGGTTTTGGGAGTGGTGAAGCTTTCTTT
TRBV19	NA	NA	TRBJ1-2	CASTRRTLTFPYGYTF	TGTGCCAGTACCAGAAGGACCCTCACGTTCCCCTATGGCTACACCTTC
TRBV9	NA	NA	TRBJ1-6	CASSGVRNNSPLHF	TGTGCCAGCAGCGGGGTCCGGAATAATTCACCCCTCCACTTT
TRBV18	NA	TRBD1	TRBJ1-3	CASSSTGTALVGQNTIYF	TGTGCCAGCTCATCGACCGGGACAGCCTTGGTCGGTCAAAACACCATATATTTT
TRBV18	NA	TRBD1	TRBJ2-5	CASSPSDRDEETQYF	TGTGCCAGCTCACCATCCGACAGGGACGAAGAGACCCAGTACTTC
TRBV20-1	NA	TRBD2	TRBJ2-3	CSARNSGGAPMKDTQYF	TGCAGTGCTAGAAATAGCGGGGGGGCGCCCATGAAAGATACGCAGTATTTT
TRBV20-1	few	NA	TRBJ1-1	CSASSMQELNTEAFF	TGCAGTGCTAGTTCGATGCAGGAATTGAACACTGAAGCTTTCTTT
TRBV6-1	few	TRBD1	TRBJ1-2	CASSLGTGFTGYTF	TGTGCCAGCAGCCTCGGGACAGGGTTTACTGGCTACACCTTC
TRBV5-1	NA	NA	TRBJ2-4	CASSLVIGDTKAKNIQYF	TGCGCCAGCAGCTTGGTAATAGGGGACACCAAGGCCAAAAACATTCAGTACTTC
TRBV7-2	NA	NA	TRBJ1-6	CASSWGTGTSPLHF	TGTGCCAGCAGCTGGGGTACAGGGACTTCACCCCTCCACTTT
TRBV12-3/TRBV12-4	NA	TRBD2	TRBJ2-7	CASSLEAGGLSSYEQYF	TGTGCCAGCAGTTTAGAAGCGGGGGGCCTCAGCTCCTACGAGCAGTACTTC
TRBV24-1	NA	TRBD1	TRBJ2-1	CATSDPGQGQGNYGEQFF	TGTGCCACCAGTGATCCCGGTCAGGGACAGGGAAATTACGGTGAGCAGTTCTTC
TRBV6-1	few	NA	TRBJ1-1	CASSEIPGQAFF	TGTGCCAGCAGTGAAATTCCGGGGCAAGCTTTCTTT
TRBV20-1	NA	NA	TRBJ1-1	CSALTMGTEAFF	TGCAGTGCCCTCACGATGGGCACTGAAGCTTTCTTT
TRBV24-1	NA	NA	TRBJ1-1	CATSDNLGTEAFF	TGTGCCACCAGTGATAACCTCGGGACTGAAGCTTTCTTT
TRBV5-4	NA	TRBD1	TRBJ1-6	CASSSGDRVGSPLHF	TGTGCCAGCAGCTCCGGGGACAGGGTCGGATCACCCCTCCACTTT
TRBV11-1	few	NA	TRBJ2-2	CASSPDLTGELFF	TGTGCCAGCAGCCCAGATTTGACCGGGGAGCTGTTTTTT
TRBV7-8	NA	NA	TRBJ2-7	CASNLADRRHEQYF	TGTGCCAGCAACTTAGCGGACAGGAGGCACGAGCAGTACTTC
TRBV3-1	NA	NA	TRBJ2-7	CASSHRGRNYEQYF	TGTGCCAGCAGCCACCGTGGCAGAAACTACGAGCAGTACTTC
TRBV7-8	few	TRBD1	TRBJ1-3	CASSVDREASTIYF	TGTGCCAGCAGCGTTGACAGGGAGGCTAGCACCATATATTTT
TRBV30	NA	NA	TRBJ2-7	CAWRLHSNEQYF	TGTGCCTGGAGGCTCCATTCCAACGAGCAGTACTTC